This T cell receptor beta chain was recorded in a study of persistence of HIV-infected CD4 T cells. Nonspecific anti-CD3/anti-CD28 bead stimulation represents the broad CD4+ T cell repertoire. Sorting of responding CD4+ T cells relied on upregulated CD40 ligand together with CD69. In the case of this clone: What it recognizes is unknown. The same CDR3 also results from other DNA sequences found in this sample.

The CDR3 extends over 13 amino acids. Germline V gene data show CDR1 as SGHNT and CDR2 as YYREEE (reference sequence). V was trimmed by 0 bases and J by 4 bases, leaving 6 bases between them. The libraries were made with immunoSEQ version 4 in survey mode. TCRdb's table, derived via immunoSEQ multiplex PCR, lists solely in-frame clones and lacks some. The table shows 40,000 to 45,000 clones, with about 89% occurring only once. The specimen comprised CD4+ T cells sorted from PBMCs after roughly 18-hour stimulation, sampled from a patient who received antiretroviral therapy. V is TRBV5-4 and J is TRBJ2-3; D is ambiguous. The clonotype comes from an adult man with HIV who was CMV-seropositive. In DNA form, the CDR3 reads TGTGCCAGCAGCTTGGCCGGCGCAGATACGCAGTATTTT. Amino acid sequence: CASSLAGADTQYF.